This entry features one T cell receptor (beta chain) sequence. The antigen is unknown. This specimen comes from a study of vaccination and CD4 T cells after COVID-19. Across the study: Convalescent patients, SARS-CoV-2 positive by nasal swab PCR, comprised roughly ten mild cases and one severe case. Cells were stimulated with overlapping spike peptides from SARS-CoV-2, HCoV-NL63, HCoV-OC43 and HCoV-229E.

The treatment was: 10-day PBMC culture with coronavirus spike peptide pools or control peptides (ViraFEST assay). With peptide pools, ViraFEST first expanded antigen-specific T cells and afterwards sequenced their TCRs. Germline assignment: CDR1 SGHNT and CDR2 YENEEA. V lost 2 bases and J lost 0, with 16 bases in between. The CDR3 is made up of 18 amino acids. Scientists ran DNA taken from cultured CD4+ T cells through the Oncomine TCR Beta short-read assay for sequencing. Genomic DNA was taken out of cultured CD4+ T cells by extraction. Each CDR3 protein is one row after TCRdb ran MiXCR on the PCR reads. The sample has 9,000 to 15,000 distinct CDR3 sequences; 45% to 55% are singletons.

The clonotype was recovered from a human donor who had recovered from COVID-19. The sequenced sample was CD4+ T cells from blood, cultured in vitro. This chain uses TRBV11-3 with TRBJ2-2; D gene ambiguous. This chain's CDR3 is CASSLSVLGRPNTGELFF. The CDR3 coding sequence is TGTGCCAGCAGCTTATCTGTTTTAGGACGGCCGAACACCGGGGAGCTGTTTTTT.